Presented here are 15 T cell receptor beta chains from one specimen sequenced in a study of T cell responses to AZD1222 COVID-19 vaccine. Clones were sequenced by immunoSEQ multiplex PCR, and TCRdb holds only the in-frame ones, with some missing. The table records about 140,000 clones, roughly 93% of them present only once. Here the sequenced sample was peripheral blood, taken on day 0 of MenACWY control vaccination. These TCRs come from an adult in good health.

This rearrangement joins TRBV5-1 to TRBJ2-1; 8 bases are shared with TRBD2. The ends lost 0 bases at V and 8 bases at J; junction bases unmatched: 13. CDR1 is SGHRS and CDR2 is YFSETQ in the germline V gene. This CDR3 contains 17 residues. CDR3 sequence reads: CASSLVGLAGVHDEQFF. As DNA, the CDR3 is TGCGCCAGCAGCTTGGTGGGCCTAGCGGGTGTACATGATGAGCAGTTCTTC.

V usage is TRBV11-2 and J usage is TRBJ2-3; D remains ambiguous. The germline V gene encodes CDR1 SGHAT and CDR2 FQNNGV. V was pared by 5 bases and J by 8 bases, with 11 bases between. The CDR3 covers 12 residues. Written as DNA, the CDR3 is TGTGCCAGCAGCATGGCGCCGGGTACGCAGTATTTT. This codes for CASSMAPGTQYF.

The chain combines TRBV10-1 with TRBJ2-3; possible D gene TRBD2, 5 bases. CDR3 length: 13 residues. Germline loops: CDR1 WNHNN, CDR2 SYGVQD (reference sequence). Trimming took 3 bases from V and 3 from J, leaving 7 bases between them. The CDR3 loop reads CASSEAATDTQYF. In DNA form, the CDR3 reads TGCGCCAGCAGTGAAGCGGCGACAGATACGCAGTATTTT.

V is TRBV7-9 and J is TRBJ2-7, with D unresolved. Germline values: CDR1 SEHNR, CDR2 FQNEAQ (reference sequence). The CDR3 is 14 residues long. The V gene lost 4 bases and the J gene lost 3 bases, with 13 bases spanning the gap. The CDR3 bases are TGTGCCAGCAGCTCTTTTCTGGCAGACTACGAGCAGTACTTC. This gives the protein CASSSFLADYEQYF.

V gene TRBV2 combines with J gene TRBJ1-3; D gene uncertain. The CDR3 has 12 residues. Germline V gives CDR1 SNHLY, CDR2 FYNNEI. The V end lost 7 bases, the J end lost 4 bases, and 8 bases lay between the germline ends. CDR3 loop: CASTQRGNTIYF. CDR3 coding DNA: TGTGCCAGCACCCAGAGGGGAAACACCATATATTTT.

This rearrangement joins TRBV20-1 to TRBJ1-2; the D is unclear. Looked up from germline, CDR1 is DFQATT and CDR2 is SNEGSKA (reference sequence). This CDR3 has 11 amino acids. V dropped 3 bases and J dropped 3 bases, with 5 bases sitting between them. Written as DNA, the CDR3 is TGCAGTGCTAGCAAGGACTATGGCTACACCTTC. It yields the protein CSASKDYGYTF.

J is TRBJ1-2 and V is TRBV12-5; D remains unclear. Germline CDR1 is LGHNT and CDR2 is FRNRAP. Between the trimmed V and J ends, which lost 3 bases and 4 bases, there was a span of 12 bases. The CDR3 length is 14 residues. CDR3 sequence (DNA): TGTGCTAGTGGTTTCGGTAACCGGGGCTATGGCTACACCTTC. Protein: CASGFGNRGYGYTF.

The V call is TRBV15, the J call TRBJ1-2; D unresolved. Germline-derived CDR1 and CDR2 are LNHNV and YYDKDF (reference sequence). Trimming took 0 bases from V and 3 from J, leaving 17 bases between them. The CDR3 totals 17 residues. CDR3 sequence (DNA): TGTGCCACCAGCAGAGATGCCGCGCGGAGTCCCGACTATGGCTACACCTTC. Translation gives CATSRDAARSPDYGYTF.

The chain combines TRBV7-6 with TRBJ1-3; TRBD1 agrees at 8 bases. J lost 4 bases, V lost 5 bases, and 10 bases had no gene match. The CDR3 spans 16 residues. From germline, CDR1 is SGHVS and CDR2 FNYEAQ. CDR3 DNA sequence: TGTGCCAGCAGCCGCGGACAGGGCGCCTTCGGAAACACCATATATTTT. Amino acids: CASSRGQGAFGNTIYF.

The V gene is TRBV24-1, the J gene TRBJ1-2; 12 bases match TRBD1. CDR3 size: 17 residues. The germline CDR1 and CDR2 sequences are KGHDR and SFDVKD. Losses at the gene ends were 3 bases for V and 6 bases for J; bases not matched to a gene: 10. The CDR3 loop reads CATSDPNDRDRGHGYTF. For the CDR3, the DNA is TGTGCCACCAGTGATCCAAACGACCGGGACAGGGGGCATGGCTACACCTTC.

The chain carries TRBV6-5 and TRBJ2-7; D might be TRBD1 (5 bases). The germline V gene encodes CDR1 MNHEY and CDR2 SVGAGI. The V end lost 5 bases, the J end lost 5 bases, and 16 bases lay between the germline ends. CDR3 size: 14 residues. This CDR3 reads CASSPRGWGNEQYF. CDR3 in DNA: TGTGCCAGCAGTCCCCGAGGATGGGGCAACGAGCAGTACTTC.

The chain recombines TRBV5-1 with TRBJ2-3; TRBD2 matches at 7 bases. Germline CDR1 is SGHRS and CDR2 is YFSETQ. The V and J ends lost 4 bases and 2 bases, in that order; junction bases with no gene match: 10. The CDR3 totals 16 residues. CDR3 sequence: CASSGGLGVYTDTQYF. The CDR3, as DNA: TGCGCCAGCAGCGGCGGACTAGGGGTTTACACAGATACGCAGTATTTT. The complete variable domain, with remaining parts taken from reference TRBV5-1 and TRBJ2-3, reads KAGVTQTPRYLIKTRGQQVTLSCSPISGHRSVSWYQQTPGQGLQFLFEYFSETQRNKGNFPGRFSGRQFSNSRSEMNVSTLELGDSALYLCASSGGLGVYTDTQYFGPGTRLTVL.

The rearrangement links TRBV7-9 to TRBJ1-2; D not resolved. The CDR3 covers 13 residues. Per germline, CDR1 SEHNR and CDR2 FQNEAQ (reference sequence). V lost 6 bases, J lost 4 bases, and 12 bases lay in between. The CDR3: CASSSEAGYGYTF. CDR3 DNA: TGTGCCAGCAGTTCGGAGGCTGGCTATGGCTACACCTTC.

The chain recombines TRBV27 with TRBJ2-7, with a tentative D call TRBD1 (6 bases). The CDR3 contains 14 residues. Germline CDR1 reads MNHEY; CDR2 reads SMNVEV (reference sequence). V lost 4 bases and J 6 bases, leaving 16 bases between the germline ends. The CDR3 DNA reads as TGTGCCAGCAGTTCCAACAGGGAGCAGGGCGAGCAGTACTTC. Translating gives CASSSNREQGEQYF.

J is TRBJ1-2 and V is TRBV28, with unresolved D. V was shortened by 1 base and J by 8 bases, with 11 bases between the two germline ends. The germline V gene encodes CDR1 MDHEN and CDR2 SYDVKM. This CDR3 comprises 13 residues. CDR3 protein: CASSLLRVSGYTF. The CDR3 DNA reads as TGTGCCAGCAGTTTATTACGGGTATCCGGCTACACCTTC.